This passage covers 27 T cell receptor beta chains from one sample sequenced in a study of blood T cell repertoires in COVID-19 (dated by TCRdb to the early 2020s). The library was made by the immunoSEQ multiplex PCR assay. This immuneACCESS table, as held by TCRdb, lists in-frame sequences with V and J called but not all clones. Of the missing ones, under half trace to an unresolved V gene in checked studies; the others have no known cause. This sample has 200,000 to 250,000 clones in its table, and roughly nine tenths of those were observed once. Together, the top ten hold roughly 6.3% of the sample. Source material: peripheral blood. The receptors were gathered from a man aged 60 to 75 with acute or convalescent COVID-19.

The chain combines TRBV5-1 with TRBJ2-7; possibly TRBD2 for D (6 bases). The CDR3 covers 14 residues. Germline assignment: CDR1 SGHRS and CDR2 YFSETQ. V lost 4 bases and J lost 3, with 14 bases in between. The CDR3: CASSRERAFYEQYF. The DNA for the CDR3 is TGCGCCAGCAGCAGAGAGCGGGCGTTCTACGAGCAGTACTTC.

The rearrangement joins TRBV7-2 to TRBJ2-7; 10 bases fit TRBD2. The CDR3 totals 16 residues. The germline V gene has CDR1 SGHTA and CDR2 FQGNSA. The ends lost 3 bases at V and 6 bases at J; junction bases unmatched: 11. As DNA, the CDR3 is TGTGCCAGCAGCTTCGAACCTCTAGCGGGAGTGCGCGAGCAGTACTTC. Its translation is CASSFEPLAGVREQYF.

The J gene is TRBJ2-7, the V gene TRBV7-9; D may be TRBD2 (5 bases). The CDR3 is made up of 13 amino acids. The germline V and J ends were trimmed by 1 base and 2 bases, with 6 bases remaining between them. Germline assignment: CDR1 SEHNR and CDR2 FQNEAQ (reference sequence). CDR3 loop: CASSLVGAYEQYF. The CDR3 bases are TGTGCCAGCAGCTTAGTGGGAGCCTACGAGCAGTACTTC.

The V call is TRBV12-3 or TRBV12-4, the J call TRBJ1-2, with 10 bases lining up with TRBD1. The CDR3 is 13 amino acids. The V gene end was trimmed by 6 bases and the J gene end by 8 bases; junction bases not matched to a gene: 6. The DNA for the CDR3 is TGTGCCAGCAGACCGGGACAGGGGAGAGGCTACACCTTC. It is translated as CASRPGQGRGYTF.

CDR3 region: CATSRGGRRQTWLSGYTF. The CDR3 DNA reads TGTGCCACCAGCAGAGGAGGGAGGAGGCAGACTTGGCTATCGGGCTACACCTTC. The V call is TRBV15, the J call TRBJ1-2; no firm D call. V lost 1 base and J lost 8, with 26 bases in between. CDR1 LNHNV and CDR2 YYDKDF come from the germline V gene (reference sequence). The CDR3 is 18 amino acids.

The V call is TRBV6-5, the J call TRBJ2-1, with TRBD2 matching over 12 bases. The CDR3 has 14 amino acids. Germline V gene sequence: CDR1 MNHEY, CDR2 SVGAGI. J lost 9 bases, V lost 6 bases, and 6 bases had no gene match. The CDR3 protein is CASRTSGRRLEQFF. The CDR3 DNA is TGTGCCAGCAGAACTAGCGGGAGGAGGCTTGAGCAGTTCTTC.

The J gene is TRBJ2-7, the V gene TRBV6-1; TRBD2 matches at 9 bases. CDR3 size: 16 residues. Germline loops: CDR1 MNHNS, CDR2 SASEGT. V trimming: 0 bases; J trimming: 7 bases; junction bases outside the gene matches: 10. The CDR3 sequence: CASSEASGTSFREQYF. CDR3 nucleotide sequence: TGTGCCAGCAGTGAAGCGTCTGGGACTAGCTTTCGAGAGCAGTACTTC.

As DNA, the CDR3 is TGTGCCAGCAGTCTGCCGGGACAGGACATAGGCTATGGCTACACCTTC. Amino acid sequence: CASSLPGQDIGYGYTF. This sequence joins TRBV28 and TRBJ1-2, with TRBD1 matching over 8 bases. The ends lost 5 bases at V and 4 bases at J; junction bases unmatched: 12. The CDR3 loop spans 16 amino acids. The germline CDR1 and CDR2 sequences are MDHEN and SYDVKM.

CDR3 DNA sequence: TGTGCCAGCAGCCAAGATCCAGGACACTCCTACAATGAGCAGTTCTTC. Translated, it gives CASSQDPGHSYNEQFF. V and J are TRBV3-1 (or the pseudogene TRBV3-2) and TRBJ2-1; a possible D gene is TRBD1 (5 bases). The CDR3 loop spans 16 amino acids. Trimming took off 0 bases at V and 0 bases at J, with 9 bases between the two ends. Germline lookup yields CDR1 LGHDT and CDR2 YNNKEL (reference sequence).

The gene calls are TRBV28 and TRBJ2-7; D gene ambiguous. Germline lookup yields CDR1 MDHEN and CDR2 SYDVKM. The germline V and J ends were trimmed by 2 bases and 5 bases, with 10 bases remaining between them. There are 13 residues in the CDR3. Written as DNA, the CDR3 is TGTGCCAGCAGTTTAAACTATCCCAACGAGCAGTACTTC. This translates into CASSLNYPNEQYF. Drawing the rest from reference TRBV28 and TRBJ2-7, the complete variable domain is DVKVTQSSRYLVKRTGEKVFLECVQDMDHENMFWYRQDPGLGLRLIYFSYDVKMKEKGDIPEGYSVSREKKERFSLILESASTNQTSMYLCASSLNYPNEQYFGPGTRLTVT.

The chain has TRBV5-1 and TRBJ2-1; D is ambiguous. Germline V CDR1 and CDR2: SGHRS, YFSETQ. The length of the CDR3 is 14 residues. The V gene lost 0 bases and the J gene lost 8 bases, with 12 bases spanning the gap. The CDR3 nucleotides read TGCGCCAGCAGCTTGGATCGCGGCCGGGATGAGCAGTTCTTC. Translation gives CASSLDRGRDEQFF.

The sample holds a few counts of this clone. This sequence joins TRBV2 and TRBJ1-1, with TRBD1 as a possible D gene (5 bases). The CDR3 is 15 amino acids. Germline V gives CDR1 SNHLY, CDR2 FYNNEI. V lost 5 bases to trimming and J lost 4 bases, with 17 bases between them. The DNA of the CDR3 is TGTGCCAGCAGTCTCCTGGCTGCTAGGGGCACTGAAGCTTTCTTT. Encoded protein: CASSLLAARGTEAFF.

The rearrangement uses TRBV7-3 and TRBJ1-1; D gene unclear. V gave up 1 base and J gave up 1 base, with 16 bases separating them. The germline V gene has CDR1 SGHTA and CDR2 FQGTGA. The CDR3 is made up of 17 amino acids. CDR3 sequence: CASSLRGGDRANTEAFF. CDR3 sequence (DNA): TGTGCCAGCAGCTTAAGAGGCGGGGATAGGGCGAACACTGAAGCTTTCTTT.

The V and J genes are TRBV4-3 and TRBJ1-2; no reliable D call. CDR1 and CDR2 (germline): LGHNA, YSLEER. Between the trimmed V and J ends, which lost 3 bases and 0 bases, there was a span of 14 bases. There are 16 residues in the CDR3. This chain's CDR3 is CASSQRPTLSNYGYTF. CDR3 DNA sequence: TGCGCCAGCAGCCAGCGTCCCACCCTTTCTAACTATGGCTACACCTTC.

The chain has TRBV5-4 and TRBJ1-1; D is uncertain. The CDR3 is 14 amino acids. V lost 4 bases and J lost 0, with 10 bases in between. CDR1 SGHNT and CDR2 YYREEE come from the germline V gene (reference sequence). The CDR3 loop is CASSQQRMNTEAFF. CDR3 DNA sequence: TGTGCCAGCAGCCAACAGAGAATGAACACTGAAGCTTTCTTT.

The chain employs TRBV4-2 and TRBJ2-2; 8 bases agree with TRBD1. CDR3 length equals 14 residues. From germline, CDR1 is LGHNA and CDR2 YNFKEQ. Trimming at V came to 3 bases and at J to 7 bases, leaving 4 bases not matched to a gene. The CDR3 spells CASSQGQVGGELFF. In nucleotides, the CDR3 is TGTGCCAGCAGCCAGGGACAGGTCGGCGGGGAGCTGTTTTTT.

The rearrangement uses TRBV4-1 and TRBJ2-7; D possibly corresponds to TRBD1 (6 bases). Germline V lookup: CDR1 MGHRA, CDR2 YSYEKL. This CDR3 has 16 residues. Trimming removed 0 bases from V and 2 bases from J, with 14 bases in between. CDR3 amino acids: CASSQDRQGTAYEQYF. The CDR3 DNA sequence: TGCGCCAGCAGCCAAGATCGGCAGGGGACGGCCTACGAGCAGTACTTC.

This clone was seen once. The chain links TRBV11-3 to TRBJ1-6, with 10 bases matching TRBD1. This CDR3 comprises 16 residues. V trimming: 1 base; J trimming: 10 bases; junction bases outside the gene matches: 7. CDR1 and CDR2 from the germline V gene are SGHNT and YENEEA. DNA of the CDR3: TGTGCCAGCAGCTTAGGGCCGGGACAGGGGACGTCACCCCTCCACTTT. It specifies CASSLGPGQGTSPLHF.

The chain recombines TRBV24-1 with TRBJ1-1; D is undetermined. The CDR3 has 12 residues. Per the germline V gene, CDR1 is KGHDR and CDR2 is SFDVKD. The V gene lost 4 bases and the J gene lost 11 bases, with 13 bases spanning the gap. CDR3 bases: TGTGCCACCAGTGACTTGGGCCACACGGCTTTCTTT. Translated: CATSDLGHTAFF.

This chain connects TRBV12-3 or TRBV12-4 to TRBJ1-1; TRBD1 is a possible D gene (5 bases). The V gene lost 7 bases and the J gene lost 1 base, with 10 bases spanning the gap. There are 13 residues in the CDR3. CDR3: CASTLTENTEAFF. CDR3 nucleotides: TGTGCCAGCACCCTGACAGAGAACACTGAAGCTTTCTTT.

This clone was seen only once. This sequence joins TRBV3-1 (or the pseudogene TRBV3-2) and TRBJ2-7, with D maybe TRBD2 (6 bases). V was trimmed by 0 bases and J by 7 bases, leaving 13 bases between them. Germline V gives CDR1 LGHDT, CDR2 YNNKEL (reference sequence). This CDR3 region has 14 residues. DNA of the CDR3: TGTGCCAGCAGCCAAGATAGCGGAGGGCAAGAGCAGTACTTC. It encodes CASSQDSGGQEQYF.

The CDR3 is CAWSLNRGQETQYF. The DNA of the CDR3 is TGTGCCTGGAGTTTAAATAGGGGCCAAGAGACCCAGTACTTC. J is TRBJ2-5 and V is TRBV30; D is possibly TRBD1 (5 bases). This CDR3 comprises 14 residues. Trimming cost V 2 bases and J 1 base, with 11 bases left between them. Germline V CDR1 and CDR2: GTSNPN, SVGIG (reference sequence).

The rearrangement uses TRBV19 and TRBJ1-2; 7 bases map to TRBD1. The germline CDR1 and CDR2 sequences are LNHDA and SQIVND (reference sequence). After removal of 7 bases from V and 2 bases from J, the junction contained 16 bases not matched to a gene. This CDR3 is 17 amino acids long. CDR3 residues: CASTPVGRDSGNYGYTF. The CDR3 DNA follows: TGTGCCAGTACTCCCGTGGGGCGGGACAGCGGGAACTATGGCTACACCTTC.

The gene calls are TRBV24-1 and TRBJ1-2, with D perhaps TRBD1 (6 bases). The germline V and J ends were trimmed by 2 bases and 6 bases, with 15 bases remaining between them. This CDR3 contains 15 residues. Germline-derived CDR1 and CDR2 are KGHDR and SFDVKD. Here the CDR3 DNA reads TGTGCCACCAGTGATTCTTTACAGGGAGGGAATGGCTACACCTTC. Translating gives CATSDSLQGGNGYTF.

This sequence joins TRBV3-1 (or the pseudogene TRBV3-2) and TRBJ2-7, with TRBD1 identical over 9 bases. From germline, CDR1 is LGHDT and CDR2 YNNKEL (reference sequence). This CDR3 is 15 amino acids long. J lost 3 bases, V lost 1 base, and 4 bases had no gene match. As DNA, the CDR3 is TGTGCCAGCAGCCAAGGGGCGACAGGGGGCTACGAGCAGTACTTC. Amino acids: CASSQGATGGYEQYF.

This sequence joins TRBV28 and TRBJ1-1; TRBD1 aligns across 9 bases. V was clipped by 4 bases and J by 0 bases; unmatched bases: 6. Germline values: CDR1 MDHEN, CDR2 SYDVKM. The CDR3 runs 16 residues. CDR3 nucleotides: TGTGCCAGCAGTTCCCCGGGGACAGGGCTGAACACTGAAGCTTTCTTT. This encodes CASSSPGTGLNTEAFF.

This chain joins TRBV24-1 and TRBJ2-1; 7 bases align to TRBD2. This CDR3 comprises 14 residues. Trimming at V came to 2 bases and at J to 7 bases, leaving 4 bases not matched to a gene. In germline, CDR1 is KGHDR, CDR2 SFDVKD. Here the CDR3 DNA reads TGTGCCACCAGTGATTCAACACTAGCGAATGAGCAGTTCTTC. Encoded protein: CATSDSTLANEQFF.